This T cell receptor (beta chain) stems from a study of blood T cell repertoires in COVID-19. Study information: Nucleic acid was either cDNA or gDNA, and it came from T cells, B-cell-depleted T cells, or PBMCs.

Trimming shortened V by 7 bases and J by 5 bases, and 14 bases separated the two germline ends. The CDR3 contains 13 residues. Clones were read by immunoSEQ multiplex PCR, and TCRdb kept only the in-frame ones, dropping some. The table shows about 250,000 clones, with approximately 90% occurring only once. This clonotype was sampled from a young woman with acute COVID-19. Sequencing used PBMCs or T cells enriched from blood (not recorded which). The chain has TRBV12-3 or TRBV12-4 and TRBJ1-2; D is uncertain. DNA of the CDR3: TGTGCCAGCACCTTTGGTGCAGATTATGGCTACACCTTC. It specifies CASTFGADYGYTF.